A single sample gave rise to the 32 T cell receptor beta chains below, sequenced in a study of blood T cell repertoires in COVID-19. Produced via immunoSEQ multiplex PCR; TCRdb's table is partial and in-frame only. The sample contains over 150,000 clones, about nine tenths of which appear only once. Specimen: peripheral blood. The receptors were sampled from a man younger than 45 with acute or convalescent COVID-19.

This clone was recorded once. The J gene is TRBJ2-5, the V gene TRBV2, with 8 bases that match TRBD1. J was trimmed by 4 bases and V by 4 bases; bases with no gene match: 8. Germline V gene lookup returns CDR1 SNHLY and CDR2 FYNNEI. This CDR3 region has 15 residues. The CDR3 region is CASSGTGSSTETQYF. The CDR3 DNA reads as TGTGCCAGCAGTGGGACAGGGAGTTCCACAGAGACCCAGTACTTC. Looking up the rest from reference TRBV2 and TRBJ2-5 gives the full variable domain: EPEVTQTPSHQVTQMGQEVILRCVPISNHLYFYWYRQILGQKVEFLVSFYNNEISEKSEIFDDQFSVERPDGSNFTLKIRSTKLEDSAMYFCASSGTGSSTETQYFGPGTRLLVL.

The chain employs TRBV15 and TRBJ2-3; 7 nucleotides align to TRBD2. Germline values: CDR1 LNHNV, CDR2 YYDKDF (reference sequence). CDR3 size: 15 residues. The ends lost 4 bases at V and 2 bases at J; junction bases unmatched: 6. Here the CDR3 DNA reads TGTGCCACCAGCAAAAGGGACTACACCACAGATACGCAGTATTTT. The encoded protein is CATSKRDYTTDTQYF.

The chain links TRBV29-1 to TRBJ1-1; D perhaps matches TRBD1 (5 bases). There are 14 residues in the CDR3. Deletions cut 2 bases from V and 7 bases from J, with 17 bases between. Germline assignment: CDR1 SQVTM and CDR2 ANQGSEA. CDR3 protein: CSVESSGRAFEAFF. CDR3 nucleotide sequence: TGCAGCGTTGAATCTTCCGGCAGGGCGTTTGAAGCTTTCTTT.

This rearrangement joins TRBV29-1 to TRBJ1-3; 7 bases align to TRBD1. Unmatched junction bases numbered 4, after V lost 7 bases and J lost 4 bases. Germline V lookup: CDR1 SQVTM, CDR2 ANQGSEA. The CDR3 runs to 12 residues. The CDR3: CSARGLGNTIYF. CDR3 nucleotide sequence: TGCAGCGCTAGGGGGCTCGGAAACACCATATATTTT.

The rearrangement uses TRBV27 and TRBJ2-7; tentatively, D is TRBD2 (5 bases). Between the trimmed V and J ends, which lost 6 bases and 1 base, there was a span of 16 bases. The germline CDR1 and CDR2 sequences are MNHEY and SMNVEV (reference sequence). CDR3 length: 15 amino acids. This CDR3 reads CASSQVEARSYEQYF. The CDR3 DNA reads TGTGCCAGCAGCCAGGTGGAGGCCCGATCCTACGAGCAGTACTTC.

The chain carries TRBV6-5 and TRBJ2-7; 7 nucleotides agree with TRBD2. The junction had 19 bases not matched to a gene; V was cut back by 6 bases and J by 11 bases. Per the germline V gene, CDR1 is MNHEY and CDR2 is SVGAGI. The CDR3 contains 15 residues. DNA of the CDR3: TGTGCCAGCAGCTCAAAACCAGCCTGGGGCAGCGGGGAGTACTTC. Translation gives CASSSKPAWGSGEYF.

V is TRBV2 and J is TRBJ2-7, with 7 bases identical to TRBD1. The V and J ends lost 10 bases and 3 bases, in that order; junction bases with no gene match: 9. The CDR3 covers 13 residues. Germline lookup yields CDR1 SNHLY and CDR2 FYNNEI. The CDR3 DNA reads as TGTGCCACCCAGGGGGTCTTTAGCTACGAGCAGTACTTC. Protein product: CATQGVFSYEQYF. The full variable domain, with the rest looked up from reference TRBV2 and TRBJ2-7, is EPEVTQTPSHQVTQMGQEVILRCVPISNHLYFYWYRQILGQKVEFLVSFYNNEISEKSEIFDDQFSVERPDGSNFTLKIRSTKLEDSAMYFCATQGVFSYEQYFGPGTRLTVT.

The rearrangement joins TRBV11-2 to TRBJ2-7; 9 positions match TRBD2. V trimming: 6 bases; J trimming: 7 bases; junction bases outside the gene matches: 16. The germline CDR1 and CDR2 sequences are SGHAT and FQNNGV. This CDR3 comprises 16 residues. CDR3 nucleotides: TGTGCCAGCAGGCTTATAGCGGGAGAGCCTACGAAGGAGCAGTACTTC. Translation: CASRLIAGEPTKEQYF.

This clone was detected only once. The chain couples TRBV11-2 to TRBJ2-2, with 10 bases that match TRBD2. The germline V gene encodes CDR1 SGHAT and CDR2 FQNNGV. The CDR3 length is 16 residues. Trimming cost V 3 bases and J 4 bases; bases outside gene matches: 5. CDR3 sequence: CASSFWTSGTTGELFF. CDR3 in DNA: TGTGCCAGCAGCTTTTGGACTAGCGGCACCACCGGGGAGCTGTTTTTT.

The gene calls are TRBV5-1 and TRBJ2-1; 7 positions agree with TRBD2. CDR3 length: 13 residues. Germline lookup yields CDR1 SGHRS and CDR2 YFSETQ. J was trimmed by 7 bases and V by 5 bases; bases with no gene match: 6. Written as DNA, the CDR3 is TGCGCCAGCAGGATAAGCGGGGCTAATGAGCAGTTCTTC. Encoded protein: CASRISGANEQFF.

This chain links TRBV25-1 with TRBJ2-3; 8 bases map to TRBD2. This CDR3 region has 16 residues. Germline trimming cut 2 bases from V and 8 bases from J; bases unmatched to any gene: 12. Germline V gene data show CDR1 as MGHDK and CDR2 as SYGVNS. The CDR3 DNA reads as TGTGCCAGCAGTGAAATTGGAAGCGGGAGTAGGGTTACGCAGTATTTT. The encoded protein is CASSEIGSGSRVTQYF.

CDR3 DNA sequence: TGCAGCGTTGAAGTCCCTTACTATGGCTACACCTTC. This sequence encodes CSVEVPYYGYTF. The chain uses TRBV29-1 and TRBJ1-2; no definite D call. V lost 1 base and J 3 bases, leaving 6 bases between the germline ends. This CDR3 is built from 12 residues. Germline values: CDR1 SQVTM, CDR2 ANQGSEA.

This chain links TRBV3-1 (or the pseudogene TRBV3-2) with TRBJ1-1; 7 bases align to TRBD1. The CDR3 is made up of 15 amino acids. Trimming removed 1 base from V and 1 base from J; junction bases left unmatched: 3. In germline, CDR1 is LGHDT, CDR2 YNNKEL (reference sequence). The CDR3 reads CASSQAGTANTEAFF. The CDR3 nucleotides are TGTGCCAGCAGCCAAGCCGGGACAGCGAACACTGAAGCTTTCTTT.

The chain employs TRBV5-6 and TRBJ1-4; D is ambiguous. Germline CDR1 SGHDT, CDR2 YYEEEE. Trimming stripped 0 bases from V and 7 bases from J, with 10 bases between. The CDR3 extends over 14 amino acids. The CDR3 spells CASSLAGRGEKLFF. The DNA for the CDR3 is TGTGCCAGCAGCTTGGCGGGAAGAGGTGAAAAACTGTTTTTT.

CDR3 coding DNA: TGTGCCAGCAGTGAGTCAGGGGTTGGGGCCAACGTCCTGACTTTC. As protein: CASSESGVGANVLTF. The rearrangement links TRBV2 to TRBJ2-6; D may be TRBD1 (6 bases). V dropped 3 bases and J dropped 3 bases, with 9 bases sitting between them. This CDR3 is built from 15 residues. Germline values: CDR1 SNHLY, CDR2 FYNNEI.

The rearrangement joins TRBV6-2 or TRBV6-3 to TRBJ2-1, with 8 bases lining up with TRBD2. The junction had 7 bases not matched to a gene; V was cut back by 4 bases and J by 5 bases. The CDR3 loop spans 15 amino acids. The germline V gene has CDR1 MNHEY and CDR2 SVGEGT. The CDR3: CASSWSGLGDNEQFF. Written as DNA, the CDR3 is TGTGCCAGCAGTTGGTCGGGACTAGGGGACAATGAGCAGTTCTTC.

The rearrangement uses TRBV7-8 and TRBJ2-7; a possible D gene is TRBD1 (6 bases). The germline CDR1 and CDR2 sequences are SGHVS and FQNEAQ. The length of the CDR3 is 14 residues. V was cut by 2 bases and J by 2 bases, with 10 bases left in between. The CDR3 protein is CASSLRTDPYEQYF. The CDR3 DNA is TGTGCCAGCAGCTTACGGACAGATCCCTACGAGCAGTACTTC.

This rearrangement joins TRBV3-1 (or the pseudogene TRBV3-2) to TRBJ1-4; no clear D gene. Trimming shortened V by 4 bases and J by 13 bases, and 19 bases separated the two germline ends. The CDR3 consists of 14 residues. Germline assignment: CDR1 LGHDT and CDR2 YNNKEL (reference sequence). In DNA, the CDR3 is TGTGCCAGCAGCCGCCAGCAATACACTAACGGACTGTTTTTT. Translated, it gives CASSRQQYTNGLFF.

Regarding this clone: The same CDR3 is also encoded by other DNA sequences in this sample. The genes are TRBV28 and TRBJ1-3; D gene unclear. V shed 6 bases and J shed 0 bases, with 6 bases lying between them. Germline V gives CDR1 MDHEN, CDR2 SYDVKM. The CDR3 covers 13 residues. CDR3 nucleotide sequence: TGTGCCAGCAGGGACTCCTCTGGAAACACCATATATTTT. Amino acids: CASRDSSGNTIYF.

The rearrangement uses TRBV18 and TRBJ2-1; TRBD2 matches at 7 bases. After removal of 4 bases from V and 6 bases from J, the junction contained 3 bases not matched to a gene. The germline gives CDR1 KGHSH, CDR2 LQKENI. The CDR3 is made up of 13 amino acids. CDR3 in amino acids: CASSLGGVNEQFF. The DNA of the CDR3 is TGTGCCAGCTCACTGGGAGGGGTCAATGAGCAGTTCTTC. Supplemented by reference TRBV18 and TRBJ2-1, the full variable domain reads NAGVMQNPRHLVRRRGQEARLRCSPMKGHSHVYWYRQLPEEGLKFMVYLQKENIIDESGMPKERFSAEFPKEGPSILRIQQVVRGDSAAYFCASSLGGVNEQFFGPGTRLTVL.

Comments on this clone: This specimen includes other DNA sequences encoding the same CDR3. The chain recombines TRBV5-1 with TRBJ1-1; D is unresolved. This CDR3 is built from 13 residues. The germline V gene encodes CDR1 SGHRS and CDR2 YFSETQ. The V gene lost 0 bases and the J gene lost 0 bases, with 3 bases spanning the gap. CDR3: CASSLAVNTEAFF. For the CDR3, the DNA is TGCGCCAGCAGCTTGGCGGTGAACACTGAAGCTTTCTTT. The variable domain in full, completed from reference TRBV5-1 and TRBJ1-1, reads KAGVTQTPRYLIKTRGQQVTLSCSPISGHRSVSWYQQTPGQGLQFLFEYFSETQRNKGNFPGRFSGRQFSNSRSEMNVSTLELGDSALYLCASSLAVNTEAFFGQGTRLTVV.

The DNA for the CDR3 is TGTGCCAGCAGCCATGTCCCACAGGGGGGAGCAACTAATGAAAAACTGTTTTTT. This sequence encodes CASSHVPQGGATNEKLFF. The chain links TRBV4-2 to TRBJ1-4; 8 bases are shared with TRBD1. The V and J ends lost 3 bases and 0 bases, in that order; junction bases with no gene match: 9. Germline CDR1 LGHNA, CDR2 YNFKEQ. There are 18 residues in the CDR3.

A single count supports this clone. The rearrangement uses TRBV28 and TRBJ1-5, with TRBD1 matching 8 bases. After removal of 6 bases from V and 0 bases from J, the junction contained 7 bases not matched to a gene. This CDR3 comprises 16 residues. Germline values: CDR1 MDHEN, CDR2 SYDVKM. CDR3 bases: TGTGCCAGCAGAGACAGGGGAGGGAATAGCAATCAGCCCCAGCATTTT. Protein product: CASRDRGGNSNQPQHF.

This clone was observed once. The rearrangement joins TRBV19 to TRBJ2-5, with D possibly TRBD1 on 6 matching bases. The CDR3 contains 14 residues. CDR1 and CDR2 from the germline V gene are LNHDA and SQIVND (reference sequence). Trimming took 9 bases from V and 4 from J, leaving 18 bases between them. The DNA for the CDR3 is TGTGCCAGCTACATAACAGGGTCCCCAGAGACCCAGTACTTC. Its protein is CASYITGSPETQYF.

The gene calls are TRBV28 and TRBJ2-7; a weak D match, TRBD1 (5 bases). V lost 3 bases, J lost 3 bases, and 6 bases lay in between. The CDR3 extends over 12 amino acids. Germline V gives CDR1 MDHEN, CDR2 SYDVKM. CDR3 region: CASSLGLYEQYF. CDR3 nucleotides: TGTGCCAGCAGTTTGGGGCTCTACGAGCAGTACTTC.

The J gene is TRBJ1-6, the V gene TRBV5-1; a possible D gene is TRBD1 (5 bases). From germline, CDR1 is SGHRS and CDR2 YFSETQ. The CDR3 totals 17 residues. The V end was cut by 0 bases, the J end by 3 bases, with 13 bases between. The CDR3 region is CASSLAQTTVYNSPLHF. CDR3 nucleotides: TGCGCCAGCAGCTTGGCCCAAACGACAGTCTATAATTCACCCCTCCACTTT.

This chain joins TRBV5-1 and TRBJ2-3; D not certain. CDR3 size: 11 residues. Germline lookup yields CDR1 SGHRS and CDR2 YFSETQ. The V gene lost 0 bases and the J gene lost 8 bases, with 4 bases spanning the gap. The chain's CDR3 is CASSLELTQYF. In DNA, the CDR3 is TGCGCCAGCAGCTTGGAACTTACGCAGTATTTT.

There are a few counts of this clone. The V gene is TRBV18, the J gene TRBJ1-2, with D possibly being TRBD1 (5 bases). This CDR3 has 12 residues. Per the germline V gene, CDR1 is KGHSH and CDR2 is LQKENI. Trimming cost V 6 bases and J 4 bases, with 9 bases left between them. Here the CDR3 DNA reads TGTGCCAGCTCGCGGGGGGTCTATGGCTACACCTTC. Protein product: CASSRGVYGYTF.

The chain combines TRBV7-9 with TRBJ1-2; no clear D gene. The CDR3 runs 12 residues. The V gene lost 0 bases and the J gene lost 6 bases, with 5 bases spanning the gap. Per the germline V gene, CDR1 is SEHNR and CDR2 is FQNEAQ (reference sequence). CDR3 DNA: TGTGCCAGCAGCTTAGCGCGTCATGGCTACACCTTC. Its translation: CASSLARHGYTF.

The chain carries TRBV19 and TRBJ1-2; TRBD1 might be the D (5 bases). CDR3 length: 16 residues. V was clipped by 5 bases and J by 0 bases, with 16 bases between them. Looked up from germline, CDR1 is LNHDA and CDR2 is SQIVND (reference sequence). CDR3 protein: CASSLPTGEANYGYTF. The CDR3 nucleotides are TGTGCCAGTAGTCTACCAACAGGAGAAGCTAACTATGGCTACACCTTC. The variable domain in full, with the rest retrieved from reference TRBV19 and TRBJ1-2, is DGGITQSPKYLFRKEGQNVTLSCEQNLNHDAMYWYRQDPGQGLRLIYYSQIVNDFQKGDIAEGYSVSREKKESFPLTVTSAQKNPTAFYLCASSLPTGEANYGYTFGSGTRLTVV.

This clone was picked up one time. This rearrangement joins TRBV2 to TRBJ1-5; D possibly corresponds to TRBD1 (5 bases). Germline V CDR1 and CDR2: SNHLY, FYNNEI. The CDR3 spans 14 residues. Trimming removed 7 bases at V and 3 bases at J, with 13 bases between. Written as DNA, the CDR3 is TGTGCCAGCACTGGGGCTGACTTCAATCAGCCCCAGCATTTT. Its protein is CASTGADFNQPQHF. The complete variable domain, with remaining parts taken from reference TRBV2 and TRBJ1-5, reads EPEVTQTPSHQVTQMGQEVILRCVPISNHLYFYWYRQILGQKVEFLVSFYNNEISEKSEIFDDQFSVERPDGSNFTLKIRSTKLEDSAMYFCASTGADFNQPQHFGDGTRLSIL.

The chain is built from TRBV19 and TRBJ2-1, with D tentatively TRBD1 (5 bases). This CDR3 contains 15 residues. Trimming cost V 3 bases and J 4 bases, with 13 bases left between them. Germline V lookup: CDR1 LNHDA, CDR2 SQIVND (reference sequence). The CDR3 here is CASSMSGHLYNEQFF. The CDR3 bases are TGTGCCAGTAGTATGTCAGGGCACCTTTACAATGAGCAGTTCTTC.